The 7 T cell receptor beta chains below come from one sample, sequenced in a study of blood T cell repertoires in COVID-19. Profiled with immunoSEQ multiplex PCR; TCRdb holds only in-frame clones, not every one. This sample has some 200,000 clones, with approximately 91% found just once. The sample was peripheral blood. Source of these receptors: a woman aged 40 to 50 with acute or convalescent COVID-19.

The chain couples TRBV9 to TRBJ2-1; weak D call: TRBD2 (6 bases). From germline, CDR1 is SGDLS and CDR2 YYNGEE. There are 15 residues in the CDR3. Trimming cost V 4 bases and J 5 bases, with 16 bases left between them. The CDR3 region has the DNA TGTGCCAGCAGCCCCTGGGGAGGCTTAGACAATGAGCAGTTCTTC. Its protein product is CASSPWGGLDNEQFF.

V gene TRBV2 combines with J gene TRBJ1-6, with a tentative D call TRBD1 (5 bases). Germline assignment: CDR1 SNHLY and CDR2 FYNNEI. V dropped 5 bases and J dropped 5 bases, with 13 bases sitting between them. There are 15 residues in the CDR3. In nucleotides, the CDR3 is TGTGCCAGCAGTCCTCGCGGAGGGGATAATTCACCCCTCCACTTT. Translated, it gives CASSPRGGDNSPLHF.

The chain is built from TRBV10-1 and TRBJ2-3; 8 bases are a match to TRBD2. Germline CDR1 is WNHNN and CDR2 is SYGVQD (reference sequence). The trim removed 5 bases at V and 0 bases at J, leaving 4 bases unmatched. The CDR3 runs 15 residues. The CDR3 spells CASSSGGTSTDTQYF. CDR3 in DNA: TGCGCCAGCAGTTCGGGGGGGACGAGCACAGATACGCAGTATTTT.

The J gene is TRBJ1-5, the V gene TRBV4-1, with TRBD1 as a possible D gene (6 bases). Per the germline V gene, CDR1 is MGHRA and CDR2 is YSYEKL. This CDR3 spans 19 amino acids. Trimming stripped 4 bases from V and 0 bases from J, with 22 bases between. CDR3 sequence: CASSPHGGGGLDSNQPQHF. CDR3 sequence (DNA): TGCGCCAGCAGCCCCCACGGGGGGGGCGGGCTAGATAGCAATCAGCCCCAGCATTTT.

This chain connects TRBV12-3 or TRBV12-4 to TRBJ1-3; TRBD1 aligns across 8 bases. The CDR3 totals 13 residues. V dropped 2 bases and J dropped 13; count of bases not matched to a gene: 7. CDR3 nucleotide sequence: TGTGCCAGCAGTTTAAGTGGGACAGGTTCAATATATTTT. Protein sequence: CASSLSGTGSIYF.

The chain joins TRBV9 to TRBJ1-3, with D hard to call. Per the germline V gene, CDR1 is SGDLS and CDR2 is YYNGEE. The V end was cut by 4 bases, the J end by 0 bases, with 17 bases between. The CDR3 has 17 amino acids. The CDR3, as DNA: TGTGCCAGCAGCCTCCCGGTGCGGGGTAGCTCTGGAAACACCATATATTTT. Its protein is CASSLPVRGSSGNTIYF.

The chain couples TRBV19 to TRBJ2-3; D perhaps matches TRBD2 (6 bases). CDR1 and CDR2 from the germline V gene are LNHDA and SQIVND (reference sequence). The CDR3 runs 15 residues. Trimming cost V 7 bases and J 2 bases, with 16 bases left between them. The CDR3 sequence: CASMGLSSLTDTQYF. In nucleotides, the CDR3 is TGTGCCAGTATGGGACTCTCCAGCCTCACAGATACGCAGTATTTT.